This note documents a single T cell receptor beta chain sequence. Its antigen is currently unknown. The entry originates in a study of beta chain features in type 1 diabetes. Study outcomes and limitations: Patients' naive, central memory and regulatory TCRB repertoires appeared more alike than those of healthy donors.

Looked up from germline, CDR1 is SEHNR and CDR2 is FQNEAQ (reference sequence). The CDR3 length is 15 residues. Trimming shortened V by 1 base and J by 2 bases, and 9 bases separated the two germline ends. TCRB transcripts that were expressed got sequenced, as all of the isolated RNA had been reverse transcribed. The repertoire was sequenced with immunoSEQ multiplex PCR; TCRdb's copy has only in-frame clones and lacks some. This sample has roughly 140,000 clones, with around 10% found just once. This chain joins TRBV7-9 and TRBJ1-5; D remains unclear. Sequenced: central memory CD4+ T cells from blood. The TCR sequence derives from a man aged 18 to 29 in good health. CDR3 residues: CASSLDRGGNQPQHF. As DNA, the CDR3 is TGTGCCAGCAGCTTAGATCGGGGTGGCAATCAGCCCCAGCATTTT.